One sample yielded the 22 T cell receptor beta chains listed below, sequenced in a study of T cells in localized non-small cell lung cancer. Clones were sequenced by immunoSEQ multiplex PCR, and TCRdb holds only the in-frame ones, with some missing. The sample has 910 or so clones, around 31% seen once. The material sequenced was normal lung tissue next to the tumor, taken before any cancer treatment. Every receptor here comes from a female donor over 55 with stage I lung adenocarcinoma.

J is TRBJ2-7 and V is TRBV11-3; TRBD1 matches at 10 bases. After removal of 5 bases from V and 7 bases from J, the junction contained 17 bases not matched to a gene. This CDR3 comprises 17 residues. Germline values: CDR1 SGHNT, CDR2 YENEEA. The CDR3 region is CASSHGAGQGGRWEQYF. Written as DNA, the CDR3 is TGTGCCAGCAGCCACGGGGCCGGACAGGGGGGACGATGGGAGCAGTACTTC.

This clone was seen a few times. The genes are TRBV6-8 and TRBJ1-1, with a possible D match to TRBD1 (5 bases). The germline gives CDR1 MNHGY, CDR2 SAAAGT. V shed 11 bases and J shed 11 bases, with 24 bases lying between them. This CDR3 comprises 13 residues. CDR3 DNA: TGTGCCGCCAAAGGGCAAGGGACGGGATGGGCTTTCTTT. It is translated as CAAKGQGTGWAFF.

This clone was seen a single time. The V call is TRBV14, the J call TRBJ2-3; 9 bases are a match to TRBD1. The CDR3 totals 15 residues. After removal of 2 bases from V and 5 bases from J, the junction contained 5 bases not matched to a gene. Germline values: CDR1 SGHDN, CDR2 FVKESK. CDR3 DNA: TGTGCCAGCAGCCAACCCGGGACAGGGAGAGATACGCAGTATTTT. As protein: CASSQPGTGRDTQYF.

By frequency in the sample, this clone is medium-sized (0.01 to 0.1%). The V gene is TRBV6-8, the J gene TRBJ1-5; weak D call: TRBD1 (6 bases). The CDR3 is made up of 15 amino acids. V shed 5 bases and J shed 1 base, with 12 bases lying between them. Germline values: CDR1 MNHGY, CDR2 SAAAGT. CDR3 nucleotide sequence: TGTGCCAGCAGTGTAGAAGGGGGAAGCAATCAGCCCCAGCATTTT. Translated: CASSVEGGSNQPQHF.

This clone qualifies as medium-sized. Written as DNA, the CDR3 is TGTGCCAGCAGTCCTACATCAGTTAGCCCCATCCATGAGCAGTTCTTC. This encodes CASSPTSVSPIHEQFF. The chain recombines TRBV11-3 with TRBJ2-1; D gene ambiguous. The V gene's germline CDR1 is SGHNT and CDR2 YENEEA. The CDR3 is made up of 16 amino acids. Trimming left V 6 bases short and J 8 bases short, with 23 bases between.

This clone has only a few counts. The chain combines TRBV12-5 with TRBJ2-6, with TRBD1 matching over 9 bases. The CDR3 is 16 residues long. The germline V gene encodes CDR1 LGHNT and CDR2 FRNRAP. The trim removed 6 bases at V and 4 bases at J, leaving 7 bases unmatched. This chain's CDR3 is CASGHTGGGGANVLTF. The DNA of the CDR3 is TGTGCTAGTGGCCATACAGGGGGCGGCGGGGCCAACGTCCTGACTTTC. The full variable domain, with the rest looked up from reference TRBV12-5 and TRBJ2-6, is DARVTQTPRHKVTEMGQEVTMRCQPILGHNTVFWYRQTMMQGLELLAYFRNRAPLDDSGMPKDRFSAEMPDATLATLKIQPSEPRDSAVYFCASGHTGGGGANVLTFGAGSRLTVL.

This clone was found a few times. V is TRBV11-3 and J is TRBJ1-1; weak D call: TRBD1 (5 bases). Trimming shortened V by 5 bases and J by 11 bases, and 21 bases separated the two germline ends. There are 14 residues in the CDR3. Germline V CDR1 and CDR2: SGHNT, YENEEA. For the CDR3, the DNA is TGTGCCAGCAGCCCCAATCTTAACAGGTTTTCCGCTTTCTTT. It translates to CASSPNLNRFSAFF.

The chain carries TRBV15 and TRBJ2-7; 8 positions agree with TRBD1. Germline V CDR1 and CDR2: LNHNV, YYDKDF (reference sequence). The ends lost 1 base at V and 4 bases at J; junction bases unmatched: 6. The CDR3 length is 15 residues. The CDR3 bases are TGTGCCACCAGCAGAGGGGGGCAGGGGGCATACGAGCAGTACTTC. This translates into CATSRGGQGAYEQYF.

V is TRBV14 and J is TRBJ1-2; weak D call: TRBD1 (6 bases). The V end lost 1 base, the J end lost 7 bases, and 22 bases lay between the germline ends. CDR1 SGHDN and CDR2 FVKESK come from the germline V gene. CDR3 length: 17 amino acids. CDR3 DNA sequence: TGTGCCAGCAGCCAAGCAGGGGCGACGGTGGTTAAGGGTGGCTACACCTTC. Amino acid sequence: CASSQAGATVVKGGYTF. Full variable domain (missing parts from reference TRBV14 and TRBJ1-2): EAGVTQFPSHSVIEKGQTVTLRCDPISGHDNLYWYRRVMGKEIKFLLHFVKESKQDESGMPNNRFLAERTGGTYSTLKVQPAELEDSGVYFCASSQAGATVVKGGYTFGSGTRLTVV.

The CDR3 loop is CASIGDFWNEQFF. Written as DNA, the CDR3 is TGCGCCAGCATCGGGGATTTTTGGAATGAGCAGTTCTTC. The chain carries TRBV10-2 and TRBJ2-1; D may be TRBD2 (5 bases). The germline V gene encodes CDR1 WSHSY and CDR2 SAAADI. The CDR3 runs 13 residues. The V end lost 7 bases, the J end lost 7 bases, and 14 bases lay between the germline ends.

By sample share, this clone is medium-sized (0.01 to 0.1%). The chain uses TRBV11-3 and TRBJ2-1; TRBD1 matches at 9 bases. The J segment lost 6 bases and the V segment lost 4 bases, leaving 7 bases of the junction unmatched. This CDR3 has 15 amino acids. Per germline, CDR1 SGHNT and CDR2 YENEEA. Here the CDR3 DNA reads TGTGCCAGCAGCTCGACAGGGGGAAGGCCCAATGAGCAGTTCTTC. Translated: CASSSTGGRPNEQFF.

J is TRBJ1-2 and V is TRBV28; D not certain. The CDR3 loop spans 13 amino acids. The V gene's germline CDR1 is MDHEN and CDR2 SYDVKM. Trimming removed 3 bases from V and 5 bases from J, with 10 bases in between. This chain's CDR3 is CASSLGIRYGYTF. CDR3 sequence (DNA): TGTGCCAGCAGTTTGGGCATCCGATATGGCTACACCTTC.

The rearrangement uses TRBV19 and TRBJ1-5; D possibly corresponds to TRBD1 (6 bases). The CDR3 consists of 16 residues. Germline V gives CDR1 LNHDA, CDR2 SQIVND (reference sequence). V shed 7 bases and J shed 0 bases, with 16 bases lying between them. CDR3 residues: CASTAGQLYSNQPQHF. CDR3 coding DNA: TGTGCCAGTACCGCCGGACAGCTCTATAGCAATCAGCCCCAGCATTTT.

This rearrangement joins TRBV6-8 to TRBJ1-1, with D possibly TRBD1 on 6 matching bases. The V end lost 0 bases, the J end lost 1 base, and 12 bases lay between the germline ends. CDR3 size: 16 residues. The germline CDR1 and CDR2 sequences are MNHGY and SAAAGT. In nucleotides, the CDR3 is TGTGCCAGCAGTTACTCCTGGGACACACCGAACACTGAAGCTTTCTTT. The encoded protein is CASSYSWDTPNTEAFF.

The V gene is TRBV19, the J gene TRBJ1-1; 9 nucleotides agree with TRBD1. CDR3 length: 16 residues. Unmatched junction bases numbered 7, after V lost 3 bases and J lost 2 bases. Germline CDR1 reads LNHDA; CDR2 reads SQIVND (reference sequence). In DNA form, the CDR3 reads TGTGCCAGTAGTATTTTGACAGGGGGACGAAACACTGAAGCTTTCTTT. This sequence encodes CASSILTGGRNTEAFF.

In DNA, the CDR3 is TGTGCCAGCTCCCCTGAATCATACACAGATACGCAGTATTTT. This translates into CASSPESYTDTQYF. The V and J genes are TRBV11-3 and TRBJ2-3; no definite D call. Per germline, CDR1 SGHNT and CDR2 YENEEA. Trimming removed 8 bases from V and 2 bases from J, with 14 bases in between. The CDR3 spans 14 residues. Drawing the rest from reference TRBV11-3 and TRBJ2-3, the complete variable domain is EAGVVQSPRYKIIEKKQPVAFWCNPISGHNTLYWYLQNLGQGPELLIRYENEEAVDDSQLPKDRFSAERLKGVDSTLKIQPAELGDSAVYLCASSPESYTDTQYFGPGTRLTVL.

This clone ranks as medium-sized. As DNA, the CDR3 is TGTGCCAGCAGCTTTGATGGGACAGGGTACACAGATACGCAGTATTTT. Its protein product is CASSFDGTGYTDTQYF. The chain joins TRBV7-7 to TRBJ2-3, with TRBD1 matching 9 bases. V shed 3 bases and J 2 bases; nucleotides not matched to a gene: 6. CDR1 SSHAT and CDR2 FNYEAQ come from the germline V gene (reference sequence). The CDR3 length is 16 residues.

This clone was seen only a few times. This sequence joins TRBV30 and TRBJ1-4; 8 nucleotides line up with TRBD1. This CDR3 comprises 14 residues. The ends lost 3 bases at V and 6 bases at J; junction bases unmatched: 6. The germline V gene encodes CDR1 GTSNPN and CDR2 SVGIG (reference sequence). This CDR3 reads CAWSPGTGDEKLFF. In DNA form, the CDR3 reads TGTGCCTGGAGCCCCGGGACAGGTGATGAAAAACTGTTTTTT.

The table lists this clone with a few counts. The rearrangement uses TRBV7-6 and TRBJ1-1; perhaps TRBD1 as D (5 bases). This CDR3 has 14 amino acids. Germline loops: CDR1 SGHVS, CDR2 FNYEAQ. V was shortened by 6 bases and J by 1 base, with 12 bases between the two germline ends. CDR3: CASSSGTGNTEAFF. Written as DNA, the CDR3 is TGTGCCAGCAGTTCCGGGACGGGGAACACTGAAGCTTTCTTT.

This rearrangement joins TRBV19 to TRBJ1-2; D is unclear. The CDR3 sequence is 18 residues long. V lost 1 base to trimming and J lost 5 bases, with 23 bases between them. The V gene's germline CDR1 is LNHDA and CDR2 SQIVND (reference sequence). In DNA, the CDR3 is TGTGCCAGTAGTATAGCCGAGGCAGCTACCACTTTGACTTATGGCTACACCTTC. It codes for CASSIAEAATTLTYGYTF.

This clone was observed a single time. This chain uses TRBV18 with TRBJ1-3; 8 bases agree with TRBD1. After removal of 0 bases from V and 2 bases from J, the junction contained 0 bases not matched to a gene. Germline CDR1 reads KGHSH; CDR2 reads LQKENI. This CDR3 is 15 amino acids long. CDR3 sequence (DNA): TGTGCCAGCTCACCACCGGACAGGGCTGGAAACACCATATATTTT. It encodes CASSPPDRAGNTIYF.

J is TRBJ2-2 and V is TRBV15; unclear D gene. Germline assignment: CDR1 LNHNV and CDR2 YYDKDF (reference sequence). V shed 3 bases and J shed 0 bases, with 8 bases lying between them. The CDR3 is made up of 15 amino acids. The CDR3 reads CATSSVLANTGELFF. In DNA form, the CDR3 reads TGTGCCACCAGCAGCGTTCTCGCGAACACCGGGGAGCTGTTTTTT.